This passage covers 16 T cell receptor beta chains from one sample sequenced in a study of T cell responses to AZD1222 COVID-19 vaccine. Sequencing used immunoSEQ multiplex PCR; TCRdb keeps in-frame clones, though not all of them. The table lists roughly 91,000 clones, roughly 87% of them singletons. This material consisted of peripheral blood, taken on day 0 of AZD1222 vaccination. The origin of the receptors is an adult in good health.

In DNA, the CDR3 is TGTGCCAGCAGCTTAGCGCGGGGGAACACCGGGGAGCTGTTTTTT. Its translation: CASSLARGNTGELFF. The chain carries TRBV7-2 and TRBJ2-2; D is possibly TRBD2 (6 bases). The CDR3 consists of 15 residues. Germline V gene lookup returns CDR1 SGHTA and CDR2 FQGNSA. The V end was cut by 0 bases, the J end by 1 base, with 6 bases between. Using reference TRBV7-2 and TRBJ2-2 for the parts outside the CDR3, the full variable domain is GAGVSQSPSNKVTEKGKDVELRCDPISGHTALYWYRQSLGQGLEFLIYFQGNSAPDKSGLPSDRFSAERTGGSVSTLTIQRTQQEDSAVYLCASSLARGNTGELFFGEGSRLTVL.

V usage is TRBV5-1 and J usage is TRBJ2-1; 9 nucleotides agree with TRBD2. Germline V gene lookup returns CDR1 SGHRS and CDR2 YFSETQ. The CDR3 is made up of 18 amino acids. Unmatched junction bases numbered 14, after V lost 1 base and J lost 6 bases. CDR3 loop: CASSLFDLGLANLNEQFF. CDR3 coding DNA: TGCGCCAGCAGCTTGTTTGATCTGGGACTAGCTAACCTCAATGAGCAGTTCTTC.

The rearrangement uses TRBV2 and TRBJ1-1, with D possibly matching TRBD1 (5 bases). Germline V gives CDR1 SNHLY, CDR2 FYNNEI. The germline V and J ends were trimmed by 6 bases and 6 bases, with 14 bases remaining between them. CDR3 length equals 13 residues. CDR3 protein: CASRGGGEAEAFF. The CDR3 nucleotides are TGTGCCAGCAGGGGGGGAGGGGAAGCTGAAGCTTTCTTT.

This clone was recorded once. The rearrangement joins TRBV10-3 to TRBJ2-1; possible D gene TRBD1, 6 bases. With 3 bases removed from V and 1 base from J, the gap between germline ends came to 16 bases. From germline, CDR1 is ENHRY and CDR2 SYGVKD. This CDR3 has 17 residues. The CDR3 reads CAISDLAGQGSYNEQFF. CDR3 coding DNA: TGTGCCATCAGTGACTTGGCGGGCCAGGGGTCCTACAATGAGCAGTTCTTC.

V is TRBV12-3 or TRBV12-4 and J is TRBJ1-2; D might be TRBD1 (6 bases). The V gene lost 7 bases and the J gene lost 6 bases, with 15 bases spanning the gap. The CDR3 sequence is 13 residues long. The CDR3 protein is CASTPQGFDGYTF. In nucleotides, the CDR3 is TGTGCCAGCACCCCTCAGGGGTTCGATGGCTACACCTTC.

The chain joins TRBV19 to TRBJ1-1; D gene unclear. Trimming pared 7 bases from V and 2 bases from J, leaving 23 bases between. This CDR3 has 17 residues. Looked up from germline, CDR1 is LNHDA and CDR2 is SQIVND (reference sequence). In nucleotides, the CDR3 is TGTGCCAGTACCAACCAAAGGCCCCTCGGCCAAAACACTGAAGCTTTCTTT. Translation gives CASTNQRPLGQNTEAFF. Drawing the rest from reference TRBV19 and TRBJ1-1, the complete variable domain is DGGITQSPKYLFRKEGQNVTLSCEQNLNHDAMYWYRQDPGQGLRLIYYSQIVNDFQKGDIAEGYSVSREKKESFPLTVTSAQKNPTAFYLCASTNQRPLGQNTEAFFGQGTRLTVV.

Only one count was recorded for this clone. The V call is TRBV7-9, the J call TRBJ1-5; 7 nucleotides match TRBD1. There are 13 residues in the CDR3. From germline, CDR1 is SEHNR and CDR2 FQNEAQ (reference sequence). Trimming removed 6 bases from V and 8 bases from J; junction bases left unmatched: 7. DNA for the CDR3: TGTGCCAGCAGGCGGGACAGCACCGAGCCCCAGCATTTT. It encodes CASRRDSTEPQHF. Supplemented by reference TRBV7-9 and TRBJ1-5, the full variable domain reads DTGVSQNPRHKITKRGQNVTFRCDPISEHNRLYWYRQTLGQGPEFLTYFQNEAQLEKSRLLSDRFSAERPKGSFSTLEIQRTEQGDSAMYLCASRRDSTEPQHFGDGTRLSIL.

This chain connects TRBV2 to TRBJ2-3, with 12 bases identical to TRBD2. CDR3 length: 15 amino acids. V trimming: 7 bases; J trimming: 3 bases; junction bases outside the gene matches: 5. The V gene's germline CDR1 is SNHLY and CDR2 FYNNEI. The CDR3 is CASMQTSGGTDTQYF. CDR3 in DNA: TGTGCCAGCATGCAGACTAGCGGGGGAACAGATACGCAGTATTTT.

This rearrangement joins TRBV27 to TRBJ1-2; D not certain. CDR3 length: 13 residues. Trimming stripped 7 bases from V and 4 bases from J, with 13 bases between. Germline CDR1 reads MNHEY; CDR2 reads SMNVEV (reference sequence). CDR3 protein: CASNQWFSYGYTF. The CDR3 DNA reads TGTGCCAGCAACCAGTGGTTCAGCTATGGCTACACCTTC.

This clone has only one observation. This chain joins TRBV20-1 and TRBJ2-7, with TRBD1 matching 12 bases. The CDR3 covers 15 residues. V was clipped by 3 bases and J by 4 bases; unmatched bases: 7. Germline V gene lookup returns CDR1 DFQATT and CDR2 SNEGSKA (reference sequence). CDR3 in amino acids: CSASGDRGRGYEQYF. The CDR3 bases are TGCAGTGCTAGTGGGGACAGGGGGCGCGGATACGAGCAGTACTTC.

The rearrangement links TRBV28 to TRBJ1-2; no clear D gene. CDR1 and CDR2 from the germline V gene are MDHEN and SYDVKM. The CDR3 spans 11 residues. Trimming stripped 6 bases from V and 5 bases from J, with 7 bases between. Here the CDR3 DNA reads TGTGCCAGCAGGGAAGATTATGGCTACACCTTC. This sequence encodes CASREDYGYTF.

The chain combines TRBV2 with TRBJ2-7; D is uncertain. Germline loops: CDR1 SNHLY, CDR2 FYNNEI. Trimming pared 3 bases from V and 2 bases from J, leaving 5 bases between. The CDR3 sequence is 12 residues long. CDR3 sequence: CASSEQAYEQYF. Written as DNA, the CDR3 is TGTGCCAGCAGTGAGCAGGCCTACGAGCAGTACTTC.

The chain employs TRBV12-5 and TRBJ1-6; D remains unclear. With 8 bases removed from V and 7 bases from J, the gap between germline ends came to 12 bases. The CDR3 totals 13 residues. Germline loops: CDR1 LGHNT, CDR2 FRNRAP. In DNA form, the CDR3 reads TGTGCTAGTTGCGGAGATGGAAATTCACCCCTCCACTTT. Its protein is CASCGDGNSPLHF.

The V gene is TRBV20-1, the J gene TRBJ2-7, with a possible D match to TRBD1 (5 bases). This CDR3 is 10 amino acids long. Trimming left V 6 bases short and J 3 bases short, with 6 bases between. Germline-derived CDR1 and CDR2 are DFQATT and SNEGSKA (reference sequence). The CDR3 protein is CSAQGYEQYF. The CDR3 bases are TGCAGTGCCCAGGGCTACGAGCAGTACTTC.

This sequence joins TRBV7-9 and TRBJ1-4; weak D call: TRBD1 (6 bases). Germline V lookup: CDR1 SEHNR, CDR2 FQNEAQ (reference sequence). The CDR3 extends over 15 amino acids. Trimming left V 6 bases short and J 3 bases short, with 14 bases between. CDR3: CASSKTGLANEKLFF. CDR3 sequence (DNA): TGTGCCAGCAGTAAAACAGGGTTAGCTAATGAAAAACTGTTTTTT.

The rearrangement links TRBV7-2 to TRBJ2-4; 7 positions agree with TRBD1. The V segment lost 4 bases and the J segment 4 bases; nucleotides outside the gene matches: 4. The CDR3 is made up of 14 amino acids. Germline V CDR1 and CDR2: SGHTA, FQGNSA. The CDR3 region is CASSSTGMKNIQYF. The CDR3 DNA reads TGTGCCAGCAGCTCGACAGGGATGAAAAACATTCAGTACTTC.